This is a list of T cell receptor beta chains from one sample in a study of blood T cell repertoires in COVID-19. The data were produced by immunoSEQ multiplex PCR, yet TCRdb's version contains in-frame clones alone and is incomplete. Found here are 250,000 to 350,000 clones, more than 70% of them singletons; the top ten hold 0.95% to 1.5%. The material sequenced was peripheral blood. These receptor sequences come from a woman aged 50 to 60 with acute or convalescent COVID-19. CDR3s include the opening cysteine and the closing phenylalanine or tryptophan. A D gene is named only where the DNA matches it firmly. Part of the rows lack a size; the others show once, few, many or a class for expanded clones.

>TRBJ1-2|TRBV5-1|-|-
TGCGCCAGCAGCTTGAGGGAGGATGGCTACACCTTC
CASSLREDGYTF
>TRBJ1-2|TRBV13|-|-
TGTGCCAGCAGCTCCAGCACAGGACCCTATGGCTACACCTTC
CASSSSTGPYGYTF
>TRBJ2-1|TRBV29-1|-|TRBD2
TGCAGCGTTGGCGTGGGACTAGCGGGGGGTAACTCCTACAATGAGCAGTTCTTC
CSVGVGLAGGNSYNEQFF
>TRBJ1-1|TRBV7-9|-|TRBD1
TGTGCCAGCAGCCTAGGACAGGGGAACACTGAAGCTTTCTTT
CASSLGQGNTEAFF
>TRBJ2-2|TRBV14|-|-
TGTGCCAGCAGCCAAGATCTCTTCGATACTAACACCGGGGAGCTGTTTTTT
CASSQDLFDTNTGELFF
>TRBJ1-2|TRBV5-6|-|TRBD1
TGTGCCAGCAGCTCTTTCGGACAGGGCTACTATGGCTACACCTTC
CASSSFGQGYYGYTF
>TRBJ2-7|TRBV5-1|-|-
TGCGCCAGCAGCCAGACAGGAGGACACTCCTACGAGCAGTACTTC
CASSQTGGHSYEQYF
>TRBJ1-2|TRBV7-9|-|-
TGTGCCAGCAGCTCAAGCGGGGGGGCCGGCTACACCTTC
CASSSSGGAGYTF
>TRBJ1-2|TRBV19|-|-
TGTGCCAGTAGTATTCAGCTCACAGGGAATTATGGCTACACCTTC
CASSIQLTGNYGYTF
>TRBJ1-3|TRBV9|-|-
TGTGCCAGCAGCGTAGTCGGGAACACCATATATTTT
CASSVVGNTIYF
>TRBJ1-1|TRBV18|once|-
TGTGCCAGCTCACCCCTGGGACATAACACTGAAGCTTTCTTT
CASSPLGHNTEAFF
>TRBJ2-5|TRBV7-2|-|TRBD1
TGTGCCAGCAGACAGGACAGGGGGCGAGAGACCCAGTACTTC
CASRQDRGRETQYF
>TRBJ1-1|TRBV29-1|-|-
TGCAGCGTTGATGGGGGCCTTGAAGCTTTCTTT
CSVDGGLEAFF
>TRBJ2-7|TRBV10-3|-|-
TGTGCCGTTCGGAGGGCGGCGGGGGAGCAGTACTTC
CAVRRAAGEQYF
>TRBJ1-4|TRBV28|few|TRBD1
TGTGCCAGCAGGGACAGGGCAACTAATGAAAAACTGTTTTTT
CASRDRATNEKLFF
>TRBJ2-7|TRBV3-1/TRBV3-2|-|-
TGTGCCAGCAGCCTCGGAGGATCCTACGAGCAGTACTTC
CASSLGGSYEQYF
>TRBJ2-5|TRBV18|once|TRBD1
TGTGCCAGCTCACTTTCTCTACCGGCAGGGGGCCAAGAGACCCAGTACTTC
CASSLSLPAGGQETQYF
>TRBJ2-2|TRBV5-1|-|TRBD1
TGCGCCAGCAGCGTGGGGACAGGGGGGACCGGGGAGCTGTTTTTT
CASSVGTGGTGELFF
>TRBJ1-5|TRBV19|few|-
TGTGCCAGTAGTATAGAAGGTGGGGAGCAGCCCCAGCATTTT
CASSIEGGEQPQHF
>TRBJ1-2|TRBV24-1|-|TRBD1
TGTGCCACCAGTGATCCCTCAACAGGGGCCTATGGCTACACCTTC
CATSDPSTGAYGYTF
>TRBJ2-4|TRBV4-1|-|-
TGCGCCAGCAGCCAAGTCGAACGGGAAAACATTCAGTACTTC
CASSQVERENIQYF
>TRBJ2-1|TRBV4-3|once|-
TGCGCCAGCAGCCAAGCGGACAGCACGCAGTTCTTC
CASSQADSTQFF
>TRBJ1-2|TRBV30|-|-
TGTGCCTGGACCCCAAACGGGGAGCTTTATGGCTACACCTTC
CAWTPNGELYGYTF
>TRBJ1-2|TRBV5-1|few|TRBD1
TGCGCCAGCAGCTTCGGGACAGCCGGCGGCTACACCTTC
CASSFGTAGGYTF
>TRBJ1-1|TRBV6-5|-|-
TGTGCCAGCAGTTACTCGTCAGGGGTTGCTGAAGCTTTCTTT
CASSYSSGVAEAFF
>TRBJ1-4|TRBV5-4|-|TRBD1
TGTGCCAGCAGCCTGAAGGGGACAGGGGATAATGAAAAACTGTTTTTT
CASSLKGTGDNEKLFF
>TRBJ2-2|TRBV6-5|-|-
TGTGCCAGCTCCCCGGGCCAGGGCGGGGAGCTGTTTTTT
CASSPGQGGELFF
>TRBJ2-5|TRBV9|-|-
TGTGCCAGCAGCGCAACAGGGAGTTTAGAGACCCAGTACTTC
CASSATGSLETQYF
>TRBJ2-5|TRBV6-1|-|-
TGTGCCAGCAGTGAAGCAAGGGGGGGCCAAGAGACCCAGTACTTC
CASSEARGGQETQYF
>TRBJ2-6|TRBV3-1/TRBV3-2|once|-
TGTGCCAGCAGCCAAGCAGCGAACTCTGGGGCCAACGTCCTGACTTTC
CASSQAANSGANVLTF
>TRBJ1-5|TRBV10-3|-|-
TGTGCCATCAGTGAGTCCGAGAATCAGCCCCAGCATTTT
CAISESENQPQHF
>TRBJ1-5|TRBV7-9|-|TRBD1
TGTGCCAGCAGCCCCCCGGGACAGGGTTACAATCAGCCCCAGCATTTT
CASSPPGQGYNQPQHF
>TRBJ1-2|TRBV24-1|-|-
TGTGCCACCGCGGACAGTCGCGGCTACACCTTC
CATADSRGYTF
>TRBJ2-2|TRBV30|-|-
TGTGCCTGGAGTGGGACTTCCACCGGGGAGCTGTTTTTT
CAWSGTSTGELFF
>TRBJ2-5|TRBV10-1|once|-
TGCGCCAGTACTGGACACGATCAAGAGACCCAGTACTTC
CASTGHDQETQYF
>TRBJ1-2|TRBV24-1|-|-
TGTGCCACCAGTGACAGTGGACTCCTTAGAGGCTACACCTTC
CATSDSGLLRGYTF
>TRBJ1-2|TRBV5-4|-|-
TGTGCCAGCAGCCCGCAGGGAATAGATGGCTACACCTTC
CASSPQGIDGYTF
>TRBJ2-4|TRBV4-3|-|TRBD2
TGCGCCAGCAGCCCGCGACTAGCGGGAGTGGGTAACATTCAGTACTTC
CASSPRLAGVGNIQYF
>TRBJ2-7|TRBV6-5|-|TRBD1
TGTGCCAGCAGCCGGGACAGGGGGCTGGGCGAGCAGTACTTC
CASSRDRGLGEQYF
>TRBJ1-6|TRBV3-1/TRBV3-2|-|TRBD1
TGTGCCAGCAGCCCGAATCTAGGGGGCGGAGCGAATTCACCCCTCCACTTT
CASSPNLGGGANSPLHF
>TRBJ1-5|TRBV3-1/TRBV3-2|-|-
TGTGCCAGCAGCCAAGGGGAGTATAGCAATCAGCCCCAGCATTTT
CASSQGEYSNQPQHF